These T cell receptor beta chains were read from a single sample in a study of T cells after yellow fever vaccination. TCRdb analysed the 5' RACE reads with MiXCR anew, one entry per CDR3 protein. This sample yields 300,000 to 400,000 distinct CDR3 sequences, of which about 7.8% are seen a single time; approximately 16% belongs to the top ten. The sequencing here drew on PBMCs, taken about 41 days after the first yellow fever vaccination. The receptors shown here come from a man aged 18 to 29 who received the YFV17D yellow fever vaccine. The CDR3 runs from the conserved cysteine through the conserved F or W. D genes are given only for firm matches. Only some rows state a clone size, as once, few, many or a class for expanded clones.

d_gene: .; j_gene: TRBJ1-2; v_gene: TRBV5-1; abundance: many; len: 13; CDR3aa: CASSSQGEGGYTF; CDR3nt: TGCGCCAGCAGCTCTCAGGGAGAAGGAGGCTACACCTTC
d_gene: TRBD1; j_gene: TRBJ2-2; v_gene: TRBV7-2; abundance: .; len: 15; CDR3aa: CASSPQGARIGELFF; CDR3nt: TGTGCCAGCAGTCCACAGGGGGCTCGGATCGGGGAGCTGTTTTTT
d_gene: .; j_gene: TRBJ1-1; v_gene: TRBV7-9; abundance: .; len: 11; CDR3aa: CATRWGTEAFF; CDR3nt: TGTGCCACCCGGTGGGGCACTGAAGCTTTCTTT
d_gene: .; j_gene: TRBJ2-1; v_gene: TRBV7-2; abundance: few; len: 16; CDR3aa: CASSQDRGSSYNEQFF; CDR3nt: TGTGCCAGCAGCCAAGACCGGGGGAGCTCCTACAATGAGCAGTTCTTC
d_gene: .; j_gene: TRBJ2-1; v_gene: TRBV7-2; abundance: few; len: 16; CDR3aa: CASSLLGSMSYNEQFF; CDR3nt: TGTGCCAGCAGCTTATTGGGGTCTATGTCCTACAATGAGCAGTTCTTC
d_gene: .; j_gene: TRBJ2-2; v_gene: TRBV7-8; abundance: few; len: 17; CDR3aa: CASSSRASWINTGELFF; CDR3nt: TGTGCCAGCAGCTCCCGGGCGAGCTGGATTAACACCGGGGAGCTGTTTTTT
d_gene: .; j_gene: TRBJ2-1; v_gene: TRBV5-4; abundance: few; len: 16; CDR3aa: CASSKISSAAYNEQFF; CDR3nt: TGTGCCAGCAGCAAGATATCTAGCGCCGCCTACAATGAGCAGTTCTTC
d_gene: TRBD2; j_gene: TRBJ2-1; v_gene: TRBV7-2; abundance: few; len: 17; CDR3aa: CASSNYRTSGGYNEQFF; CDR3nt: TGTGCCAGCAGCAACTATAGGACTAGCGGGGGGTACAATGAGCAGTTCTTC
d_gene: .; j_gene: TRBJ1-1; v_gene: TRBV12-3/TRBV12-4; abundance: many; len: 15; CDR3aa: CASTFSGALNTEAFF; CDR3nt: TGTGCCAGCACGTTTAGTGGGGCATTGAACACTGAAGCTTTCTTT
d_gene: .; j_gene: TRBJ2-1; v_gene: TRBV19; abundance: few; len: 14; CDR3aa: CASSPWDFHNEQFF; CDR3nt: TGTGCCAGTAGTCCGTGGGACTTTCACAATGAGCAGTTCTTC
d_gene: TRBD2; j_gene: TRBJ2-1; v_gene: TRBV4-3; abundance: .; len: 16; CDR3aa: CASSQDALAGHNEQFF; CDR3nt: TGCGCCAGCAGCCAAGACGCACTAGCGGGGCACAATGAGCAGTTCTTC
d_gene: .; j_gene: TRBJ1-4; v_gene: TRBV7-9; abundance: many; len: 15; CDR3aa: CASSVAGRDNEKLFF; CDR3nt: TGTGCCAGCAGCGTCGCAGGGAGGGATAATGAAAAACTGTTTTTT
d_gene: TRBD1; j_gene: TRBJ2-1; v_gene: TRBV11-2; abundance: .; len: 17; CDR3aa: CASSLRGQKSSYNEQFF; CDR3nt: TGTGCCAGCAGCTTAAGGGGGCAGAAGAGCTCCTACAATGAGCAGTTCTTC
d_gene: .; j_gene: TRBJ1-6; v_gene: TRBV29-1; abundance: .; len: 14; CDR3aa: CSVREGMDNSPLHF; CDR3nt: TGCAGCGTCAGGGAGGGGATGGATAATTCACCCCTCCACTTT
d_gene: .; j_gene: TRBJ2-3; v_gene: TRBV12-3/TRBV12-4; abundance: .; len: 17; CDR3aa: CASSLAGPQEGTDTQYF; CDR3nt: TGTGCCAGCAGTTTAGCGGGCCCCCAAGAGGGGACAGATACGCAGTATTTT
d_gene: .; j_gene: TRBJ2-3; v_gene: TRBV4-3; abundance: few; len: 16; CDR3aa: CASSQARGGSTDTQYF; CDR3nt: TGCGCCAGCAGCCAAGCGAGAGGGGGGAGCACAGATACGCAGTATTTT
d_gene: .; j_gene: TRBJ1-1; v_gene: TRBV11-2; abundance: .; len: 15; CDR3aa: CASRPLAGGGTEAFF; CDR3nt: TGTGCCAGCAGGCCGCTTGCGGGGGGGGGTACTGAAGCTTTCTTT
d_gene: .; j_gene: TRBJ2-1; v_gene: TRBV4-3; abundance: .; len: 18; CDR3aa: CASSQGVGGGGAYNEQFF; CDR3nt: TGCGCCAGCAGCCAAGGAGTGGGTGGCGGGGGCGCCTACAATGAGCAGTTCTTC
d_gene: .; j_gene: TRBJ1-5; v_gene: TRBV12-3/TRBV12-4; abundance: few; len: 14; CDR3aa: CASSPRGRNSPQHF; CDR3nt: TGTGCCAGCAGCCCCCGTGGGCGGAATTCGCCCCAGCATTTT
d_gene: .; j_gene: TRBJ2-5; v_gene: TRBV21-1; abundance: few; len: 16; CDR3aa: CASSPPPGGLVETQYF; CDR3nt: TGTGCCAGCAGCCCACCCCCCGGGGGACTTGTAGAGACCCAGTACTTC
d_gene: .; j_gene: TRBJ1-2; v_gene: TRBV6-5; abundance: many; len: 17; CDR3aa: CASSPSGAAQRNYGYTF; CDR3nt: TGTGCCAGCAGTCCCTCAGGGGCCGCGCAAAGGAACTATGGCTACACCTTC
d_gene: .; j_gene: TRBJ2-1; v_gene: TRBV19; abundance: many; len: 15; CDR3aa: CASSWVGRGHNEQFF; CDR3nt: TGTGCCAGTAGTTGGGTTGGGAGAGGGCACAATGAGCAGTTCTTC
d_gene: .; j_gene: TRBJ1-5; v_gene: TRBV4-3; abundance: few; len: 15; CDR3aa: CASSQEDSPNQPQHF; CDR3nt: TGCGCCAGCAGCCAGGAGGACAGCCCTAATCAGCCCCAGCATTTT
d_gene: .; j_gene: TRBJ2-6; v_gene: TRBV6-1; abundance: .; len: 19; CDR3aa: CASQQKPWGFVSGANVLTF; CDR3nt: TGTGCCAGCCAGCAAAAACCCTGGGGGTTCGTTTCTGGGGCCAACGTCCTGACTTTC
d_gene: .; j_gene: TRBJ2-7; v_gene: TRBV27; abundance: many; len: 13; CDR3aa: CASSSGVSYEQYF; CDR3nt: TGTGCCAGCAGTTCGGGGGTCTCCTACGAGCAGTACTTC
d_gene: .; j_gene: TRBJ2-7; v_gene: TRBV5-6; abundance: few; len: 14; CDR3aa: CASSLVHQGGEQYF; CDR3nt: TGTGCCAGCAGCTTGGTTCACCAGGGGGGCGAGCAGTACTTC
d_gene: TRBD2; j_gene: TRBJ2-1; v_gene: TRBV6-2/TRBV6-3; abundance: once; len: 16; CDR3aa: CASSRGREGAEGGQFF; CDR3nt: TGTGCCAGCAGCCGCGGGAGGGAGGGGGCTGAGGGTGGGCAGTTCTTC
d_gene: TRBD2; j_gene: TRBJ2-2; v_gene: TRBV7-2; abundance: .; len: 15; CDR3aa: CASSLFTSGTGELFF; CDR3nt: TGTGCCAGCAGCTTATTTACTAGCGGGACCGGGGAGCTGTTTTTT
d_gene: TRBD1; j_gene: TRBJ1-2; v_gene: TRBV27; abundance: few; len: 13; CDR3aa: CASSLRQGLGYTF; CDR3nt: TGTGCCAGCAGTTTACGACAGGGCCTTGGCTACACCTTC
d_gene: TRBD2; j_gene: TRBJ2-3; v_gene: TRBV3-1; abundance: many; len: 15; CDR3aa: CASSPQRGSTDTQYF; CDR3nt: TGTGCCAGCAGCCCGCAGCGGGGGAGCACAGATACGCAGTATTTT
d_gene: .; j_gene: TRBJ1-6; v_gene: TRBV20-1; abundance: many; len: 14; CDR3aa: CSARVGDYNSPLHF; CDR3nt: TGCAGTGCTAGGGTAGGAGACTATAATTCACCCCTCCACTTT
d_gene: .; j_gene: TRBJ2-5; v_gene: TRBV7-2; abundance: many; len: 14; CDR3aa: CASSPPWTLRTQYF; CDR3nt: TGTGCCAGCAGTCCCCCTTGGACCCTGAGGACCCAGTACTTC
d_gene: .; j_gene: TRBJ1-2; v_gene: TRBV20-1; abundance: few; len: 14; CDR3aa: CSAPAGEGDYGYTF; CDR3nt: TGCAGTGCTCCCGCAGGGGAAGGCGACTATGGCTACACCTTC
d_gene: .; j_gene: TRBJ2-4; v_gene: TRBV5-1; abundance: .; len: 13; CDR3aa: CASSPDAVNIQYF; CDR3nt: TGCGCCAGCAGCCCCGATGCAGTGAACATTCAGTACTTC
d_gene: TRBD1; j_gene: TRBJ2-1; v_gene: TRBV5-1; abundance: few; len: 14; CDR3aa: CASGWTGGSGEQFF; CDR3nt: TGCGCCAGCGGATGGACAGGGGGTTCTGGTGAGCAGTTCTTC
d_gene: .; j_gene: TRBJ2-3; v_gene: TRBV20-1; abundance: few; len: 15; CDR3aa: CSASPWGVGTDTQYF; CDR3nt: TGCAGTGCAAGTCCCTGGGGCGTCGGCACAGATACGCAGTATTTT
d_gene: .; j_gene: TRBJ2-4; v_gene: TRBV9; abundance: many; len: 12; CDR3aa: CASSAEMGIQYF; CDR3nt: TGTGCCAGCAGCGCTGAAATGGGCATTCAGTACTTC
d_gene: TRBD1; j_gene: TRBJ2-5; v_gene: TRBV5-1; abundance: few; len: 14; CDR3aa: CASRTEQGTETQYF; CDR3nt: TGCGCCAGCAGGACCGAACAGGGGACAGAGACCCAGTACTTC
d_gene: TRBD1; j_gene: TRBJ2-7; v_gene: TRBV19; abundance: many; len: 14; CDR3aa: CASSIRDSSYEQYF; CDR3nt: TGTGCCAGCAGTATCCGGGACAGTTCCTACGAGCAGTACTTC
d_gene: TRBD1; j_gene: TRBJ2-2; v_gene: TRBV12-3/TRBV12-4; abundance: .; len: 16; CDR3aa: CASRYDRGLDTGELFF; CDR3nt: TGTGCCAGCAGATACGACAGGGGGCTTGACACCGGGGAGCTGTTTTTT
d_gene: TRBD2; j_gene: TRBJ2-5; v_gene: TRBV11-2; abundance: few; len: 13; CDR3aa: CASSQAGKETQYF; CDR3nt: TGTGCCAGCAGTCAAGCGGGGAAAGAGACCCAGTACTTC
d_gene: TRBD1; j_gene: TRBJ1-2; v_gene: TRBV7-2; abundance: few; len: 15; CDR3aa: CASSLTGQGNYGYTF; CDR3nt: TGTGCCAGCAGCTTAACAGGACAGGGGAACTATGGCTACACCTTC
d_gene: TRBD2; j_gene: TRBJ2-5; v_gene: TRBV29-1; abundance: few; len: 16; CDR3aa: CSVGGGSGGYEETQYF; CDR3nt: TGCAGCGTTGGGGGGGGAAGCGGGGGATATGAGGAGACCCAGTACTTC
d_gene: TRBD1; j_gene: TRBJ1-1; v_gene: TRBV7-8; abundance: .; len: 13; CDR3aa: CASSTRQGGGAFF; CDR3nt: TGTGCCAGCAGCACACGACAGGGGGGGGGAGCTTTCTTT
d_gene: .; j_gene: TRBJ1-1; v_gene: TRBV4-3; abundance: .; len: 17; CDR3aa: CASSQGRLPGTADEAFF; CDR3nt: TGCGCCAGCAGCCAAGGAAGACTCCCAGGGACTGCCGATGAAGCTTTCTTT
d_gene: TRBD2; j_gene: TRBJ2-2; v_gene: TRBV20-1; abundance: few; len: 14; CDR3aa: CSAEAGKNTGELFF; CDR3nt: TGCAGTGCTGAAGCGGGGAAGAACACCGGGGAGCTGTTTTTT
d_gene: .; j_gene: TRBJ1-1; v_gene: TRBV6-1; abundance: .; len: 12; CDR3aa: CALNNRNTEAFF; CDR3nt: TGTGCCCTTAACAACAGGAACACTGAAGCTTTCTTT
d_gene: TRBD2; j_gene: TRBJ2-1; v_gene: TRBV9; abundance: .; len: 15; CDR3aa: CASPSGVAGYNEQFF; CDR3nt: TGTGCCAGCCCCTCCGGGGTAGCGGGCTACAATGAGCAGTTCTTC
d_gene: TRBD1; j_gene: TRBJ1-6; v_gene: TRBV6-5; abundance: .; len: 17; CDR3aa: CASSYWVPGQGGSPLHF; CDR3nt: TGTGCCAGCAGTTATTGGGTCCCGGGACAGGGTGGTTCACCCCTCCACTTT
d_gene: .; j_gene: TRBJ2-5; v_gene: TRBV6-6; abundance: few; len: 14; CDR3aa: CASSQQGGLETQYF; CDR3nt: TGTGCCAGCAGCCAACAGGGTGGGTTGGAGACCCAGTACTTC
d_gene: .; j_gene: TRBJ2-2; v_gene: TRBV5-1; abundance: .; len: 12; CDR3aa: CASKEGTGELFF; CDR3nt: TGCGCCAGCAAAGAAGGCACCGGGGAGCTGTTTTTT
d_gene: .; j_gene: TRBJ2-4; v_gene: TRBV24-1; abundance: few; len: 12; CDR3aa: CATSGPKNIQYF; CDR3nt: TGTGCCACCAGCGGTCCGAAAAACATTCAGTACTTC
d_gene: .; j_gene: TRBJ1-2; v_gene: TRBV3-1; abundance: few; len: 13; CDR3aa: CASSPNEVYGYTF; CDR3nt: TGTGCCAGCAGCCCCAATGAAGTCTATGGCTACACCTTC
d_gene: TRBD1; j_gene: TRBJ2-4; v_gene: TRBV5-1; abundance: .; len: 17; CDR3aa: CASSLVVLQGAKNIQYF; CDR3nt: TGCGCCAGCAGCTTGGTGGTGTTACAGGGGGCCAAAAACATTCAGTACTTC
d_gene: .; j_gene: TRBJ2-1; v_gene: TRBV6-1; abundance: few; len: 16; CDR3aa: CASSLALGSSYNEQFF; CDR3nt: TGTGCCAGCAGTCTAGCCTTAGGGTCCTCCTACAATGAGCAGTTCTTC
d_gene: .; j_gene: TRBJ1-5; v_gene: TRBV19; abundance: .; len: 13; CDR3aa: CATEAGMNQPQHF; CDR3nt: TGTGCCACCGAGGCTGGGATGAATCAGCCCCAGCATTTT
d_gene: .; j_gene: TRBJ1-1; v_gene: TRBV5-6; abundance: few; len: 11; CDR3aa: CASRSNTEAFF; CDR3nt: TGTGCCAGCCGCTCTAACACTGAAGCTTTCTTT
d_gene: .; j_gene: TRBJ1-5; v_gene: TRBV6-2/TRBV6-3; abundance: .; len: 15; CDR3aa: CASSYSNKKGQPQHF; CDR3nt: TGTGCCAGCAGTTACTCCAATAAGAAGGGTCAGCCCCAGCATTTT
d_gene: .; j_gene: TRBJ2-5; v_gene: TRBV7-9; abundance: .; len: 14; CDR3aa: CASRAQGWSDTQYF; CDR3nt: TGTGCCAGCAGGGCACAGGGATGGTCAGATACCCAGTACTTC